The 18 T cell receptor beta chains in this list originate from one sample, sequenced in a study of early T cells in non-severe SARS-CoV-2 infection. TCRdb redid the calling of the 5' RACE reads with MiXCR, one entry per CDR3 protein. Among approximately 52,000 distinct CDR3 sequences, 14% to 15% were seen once, and the ten largest hold approximately 9.1%. Sequences were derived from whole blood, sampled at baseline. These receptors all stem from an adult who was a healthcare worker with PCR-confirmed SARS-CoV-2 infection or an uninfected control (not recorded which).

J is TRBJ2-6 and V is TRBV28; 8 nucleotides agree with TRBD1. Germline V gene data show CDR1 as MDHEN and CDR2 as SYDVKM. The junction had 8 bases not matched to a gene; V was cut back by 6 bases and J by 1 base. The CDR3 totals 17 residues. This CDR3 is CASSRTGRISGANVLTF. In DNA, the CDR3 is TGTGCCAGCAGCCGGACAGGGAGAATTTCTGGGGCCAACGTCCTGACTTTC.

The chain combines TRBV7-9 with TRBJ1-3, with D possibly TRBD1 on 5 matching bases. V was shortened by 3 bases and J by 0 bases, with 15 bases between the two germline ends. The V gene's germline CDR1 is SEHNR and CDR2 FQNEAQ (reference sequence). This CDR3 is built from 17 residues. The CDR3 loop is CASSLTAGTTSGNTIYF. CDR3 in DNA: TGTGCCAGCAGCTTGACCGCCGGGACGACCTCTGGAAACACCATATATTTT.

This clonotype was seen repeatedly, ten times or more. This chain uses TRBV19 with TRBJ2-5; tentative D call: TRBD2 (6 bases). V lost 6 bases, J lost 5 bases, and 10 bases lay in between. CDR3 size: 12 residues. Germline CDR1 is LNHDA and CDR2 is SQIVND (reference sequence). This chain's CDR3 is CASRQSGETQYF. The CDR3 DNA is TGTGCCAGTAGACAAAGCGGGGAGACCCAGTACTTC.

This clonotype showed up many times. The rearrangement uses TRBV5-4 and TRBJ2-7; 11 bases agree with TRBD1. The trim removed 3 bases at V and 2 bases at J, leaving 4 bases unmatched. This CDR3 is 15 amino acids long. Germline CDR1 SGHNT, CDR2 YYREEE (reference sequence). The CDR3 DNA reads as TGTGCCAGCAGCTCCGGGACAGGGGGTCCCTACGAGCAGTACTTC. This encodes CASSSGTGGPYEQYF.

This clonotype was observed at least ten times. This chain connects TRBV6-1 to TRBJ1-1; D remains unclear. The CDR3 length is 14 residues. V was pared by 2 bases and J by 4 bases, with 11 bases between. Germline CDR1 MNHNS, CDR2 SASEGT. The CDR3 region has the DNA TGTGCCAGCAGTGAAATGGCAGTAGTCACTGAAGCTTTCTTT. Translating it yields CASSEMAVVTEAFF.

This clonotype has a handful of counts. The chain has TRBV20-1 and TRBJ2-1; TRBD1 is a possible D gene (6 bases). Germline V gene sequence: CDR1 DFQATT, CDR2 SNEGSKA (reference sequence). V lost 0 bases, J lost 0 bases, and 12 bases lay in between. This CDR3 has 16 amino acids. Written as DNA, the CDR3 is TGCAGTGCTAGAGATGGGACACCTTCCTCCTACAATGAGCAGTTCTTC. Translation: CSARDGTPSSYNEQFF.

The chain combines TRBV12-3 or TRBV12-4 with TRBJ2-7, with 8 bases lining up with TRBD1. This CDR3 has 14 residues. The V segment lost 6 bases and the J segment 0 bases; nucleotides outside the gene matches: 4. CDR3 in amino acids: CASSRDRSSYEQYF. The CDR3 bases are TGTGCCAGCAGCCGGGACAGGAGCTCCTACGAGCAGTACTTC.

This clonotype was seen more than once but under ten times. The gene calls are TRBV5-5 and TRBJ2-7, with 9 bases lining up with TRBD1. Trimming removed 2 bases from V and 5 bases from J; junction bases left unmatched: 11. Germline values: CDR1 SGHKS, CDR2 YYEKEE (reference sequence). The CDR3 loop spans 16 amino acids. The CDR3 sequence is CASSFMTGGKLHEQYF. CDR3 nucleotides: TGTGCCAGCAGCTTCATGACAGGGGGTAAACTCCACGAGCAGTACTTC. The variable domain in full, completed from reference TRBV5-5 and TRBJ2-7, reads DAGVTQSPTHLIKTRGQQVTLRCSPISGHKSVSWYQQVLGQGPQFIFQYYEKEERGRGNFPDRFSARQFPNYSSELNVNALLLGDSALYLCASSFMTGGKLHEQYFGPGTRLTVT.

The rearrangement uses TRBV7-2 and TRBJ1-3; D is possibly TRBD1 (5 bases). V was shortened by 6 bases and J by 0 bases, with 18 bases between the two germline ends. The CDR3 totals 17 residues. Germline V CDR1 and CDR2: SGHTA, FQGNSA. In nucleotides, the CDR3 is TGTGCCAGCAGGGACCGGGGCAGACCCAGCTCTGGAAACACCATATATTTT. It codes for CASRDRGRPSSGNTIYF. Filled out from reference TRBV7-2 and TRBJ1-3, the complete variable domain reads GAGVSQSPSNKVTEKGKDVELRCDPISGHTALYWYRQSLGQGLEFLIYFQGNSAPDKSGLPSDRFSAERTGGSVSTLTIQRTQQEDSAVYLCASRDRGRPSSGNTIYFGEGSWLTVV.

This clonotype was found a few times. J is TRBJ2-5 and V is TRBV5-5; 11 bases agree with TRBD1. Trimming at V came to 4 bases and at J to 4 bases, leaving 6 bases not matched to a gene. This CDR3 contains 15 residues. CDR1 and CDR2 from the germline V gene are SGHKS and YYEKEE (reference sequence). In DNA form, the CDR3 reads TGTGCCAGCAGCATACCCGGGACAGGGGGAGAGACCCAGTACTTC. As protein: CASSIPGTGGETQYF.

Ten or more counts support this clonotype. Written as DNA, the CDR3 is TGTGCCAGTAGTATCGACCTCCAAGATGGCTACACCTTC. This encodes CASSIDLQDGYTF. The rearrangement joins TRBV19 to TRBJ1-2; unclear D gene. CDR3 length: 13 amino acids. Between the trimmed V and J ends, which lost 3 bases and 6 bases, there was a span of 11 bases. Germline loops: CDR1 LNHDA, CDR2 SQIVND (reference sequence). The full variable domain, with the rest looked up from reference TRBV19 and TRBJ1-2, is DGGITQSPKYLFRKEGQNVTLSCEQNLNHDAMYWYRQDPGQGLRLIYYSQIVNDFQKGDIAEGYSVSREKKESFPLTVTSAQKNPTAFYLCASSIDLQDGYTFGSGTRLTVV.

The chain couples TRBV20-1 to TRBJ2-1, with a weak D call TRBD2 (6 bases). The CDR3 runs to 15 residues. Trimming left V 5 bases short and J 6 bases short, with 20 bases between. Germline assignment: CDR1 DFQATT and CDR2 SNEGSKA (reference sequence). The CDR3 DNA follows: TGCAGTGCTCCCCCGAGTAGCGGAGGGGCCAATGAGCAGTTCTTC. Residues: CSAPPSSGGANEQFF.

Ten or more counts support this clonotype. The rearrangement joins TRBV3-1 to TRBJ1-5; a possible D gene is TRBD1 (6 bases). Trimming removed 4 bases from V and 4 bases from J, with 14 bases in between. This CDR3 spans 15 amino acids. Germline CDR1 LGHDT, CDR2 YNNKEL (reference sequence). The CDR3 DNA is TGTGCCAGCAGCCTTGGACAGAGTTGGAATCAGCCCCAGCATTTT. Amino acids: CASSLGQSWNQPQHF.

This clonotype was counted only a few times. The rearrangement joins TRBV12-3 or TRBV12-4 to TRBJ1-3; 10 nucleotides line up with TRBD1. J was trimmed by 5 bases and V by 6 bases; bases with no gene match: 7. The CDR3 runs 15 residues. CDR3 amino acids: CASSTDRGLRNTIYF. As DNA, the CDR3 is TGTGCCAGCAGCACAGACAGGGGGCTGAGAAACACCATATATTTT.

The chain combines TRBV28 with TRBJ2-5; 11 nucleotides line up with TRBD2. The germline V gene encodes CDR1 MDHEN and CDR2 SYDVKM. The CDR3 runs 15 residues. V gave up 8 bases and J gave up 4 bases; unmatched junction bases: 9. For the CDR3, the DNA is TGTGCCAGCGCAGTAGCGGGAGGGTTAGCAGAGACCCAGTACTTC. Protein sequence: CASAVAGGLAETQYF.

Regarding this clonotype: An end of the junction does not agree with germline; a read error may underlie this. The gene calls are TRBV7-8 and TRBJ2-3; a weak D match, TRBD1 (5 bases). Per the germline V gene, CDR1 is SGHVS and CDR2 is FQNEAQ. The length of the CDR3 is 14 residues. CDR3 region: CASRFLRDQDTQYF. CDR3 sequence (DNA): TGTGCCAGCCGCTTCCTCAGGGATCAAGATACGCAGTATTTT.

This clonotype was counted only a few times. The chain is built from TRBV27 and TRBJ2-3; 9 bases fit TRBD1. The ends lost 5 bases at V and 3 bases at J; junction bases unmatched: 9. The CDR3 is 16 residues long. The germline CDR1 and CDR2 sequences are MNHEY and SMNVEV (reference sequence). DNA for the CDR3: TGTGCCAGCAGTCCCTTGACAGGGGGTTATACAGATACGCAGTATTTT. Translating it yields CASSPLTGGYTDTQYF.

This clonotype has only a few counts. The chain links TRBV13 to TRBJ2-7, with D possibly matching TRBD2 (5 bases). CDR1 is PRHDT, CDR2 FYEKMQ, per germline (reference sequence). The length of the CDR3 is 15 residues. V was cut by 3 bases and J by 0 bases, with 12 bases left in between. CDR3 in DNA: TGTGCCAGCAGCTTGAGGCTAGCCGTCTCCTACGAGCAGTACTTC. It encodes CASSLRLAVSYEQYF.